The source of this T cell receptor (beta chain) is a study of control samples from healthy donors and cancer patients. Sequencing was performed with immunoSEQ multiplex PCR; in TCRdb, only in-frame clones are kept and a portion is missing. The repertoire consists of about 170,000 clones, with about 90% occurring once and the leading ten covering under 5%. The germline V and J ends were trimmed by 4 bases and 4 bases, with 14 bases remaining between them. The CDR3 is 14 residues long. The germline CDR1 and CDR2 sequences are SGDLS and YYNGEE. This receptor was obtained from a woman aged 30 to 39 in good health. Sequencing used blood. The chain uses TRBV9 and TRBJ1-1, with D possibly being TRBD1 (6 bases). CDR3 DNA sequence: TGTGCCAGCAGCTCATCGCCCAGGGGCACTGAAGCTTTCTTT. Residues: CASSSSPRGTEAFF.